Listed here is a single TCR beta chain. Its antigen is not identified. This CDR3 is 15 amino acids long. V dropped 0 bases and J dropped 11 bases, with 19 bases sitting between them. Germline CDR1 is LGHNA and CDR2 is YNFKEQ. The data are from a study of shared clonotypes between healthy human individuals. Clones were read by immunoSEQ multiplex PCR, and TCRdb kept only the in-frame ones, dropping some. The repertoire holds around 1.9 million clones, with roughly 95% as singletons. Study-level findings and limits: For naive CD4 cells, roughly 4.6% of clonotypes were shared across four donors. The generation probabilities recorded for non-shared clonotypes fell below those of clonotypes shared by all four donors.

Cells designated naive CD8 were CD45RO-negative and were positively selected for CCR7, with terminally differentiated effector memory CD45RA+ cells excluded. HIV-negative, healthy adults without recent acute infections or vaccinations were the donors. Sequenced sample: naive CD8+ T cells from PBMCs. This sequence originates from a man aged 18 to 35 in good health. Some clones in this sample may be carry-over from other donors' samples. The chain employs TRBV4-2 and TRBJ1-1, with D uncertain. This chain's CDR3 is CASSQESHPSSGAFF. Written as DNA, the CDR3 is TGTGCCAGCAGCCAAGAAAGCCACCCGAGCTCTGGGGCTTTCTTT.